This record looks at one T cell receptor beta chain sequence and its context. The data stem from a study of T cells in localized non-small cell lung cancer. The data were produced by immunoSEQ multiplex PCR, yet TCRdb's version contains in-frame clones alone and is incomplete. The table has 3,000 to 3,500 clones, approximately 49% seen once; the top ten hold about 4.5%. CDR1 is MNHGY, CDR2 SAAAGT, per germline. V lost 6 bases and J 2 bases, leaving 16 bases between the germline ends. The CDR3 sequence is 15 residues long. The chain links TRBV6-8 to TRBJ1-2; a weak D match, TRBD1 (6 bases). Sequenced here: lymph node tissue, sampled before any cancer treatment. This receptor was identified in a woman aged 18-55 years with stage I lung adenocarcinoma. The CDR3 reads CASRTTGTKNYGYTF. CDR3 bases: TGTGCCAGCAGAACAACCGGGACAAAAAACTATGGCTACACCTTC.